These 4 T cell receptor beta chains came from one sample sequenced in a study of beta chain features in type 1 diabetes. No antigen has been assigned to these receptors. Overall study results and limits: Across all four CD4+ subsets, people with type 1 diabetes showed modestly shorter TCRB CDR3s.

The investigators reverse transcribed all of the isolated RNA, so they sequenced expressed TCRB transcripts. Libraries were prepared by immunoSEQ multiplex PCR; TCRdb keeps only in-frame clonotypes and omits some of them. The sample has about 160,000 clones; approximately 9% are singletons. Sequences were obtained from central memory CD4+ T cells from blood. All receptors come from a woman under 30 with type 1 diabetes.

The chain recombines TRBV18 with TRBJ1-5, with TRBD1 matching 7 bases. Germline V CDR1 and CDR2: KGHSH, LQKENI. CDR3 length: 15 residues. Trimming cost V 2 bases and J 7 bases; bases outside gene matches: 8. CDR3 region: CASSPEQGDVQPQHF. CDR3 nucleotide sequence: TGTGCCAGCTCACCAGAGCAGGGGGATGTCCAGCCCCAGCATTTT. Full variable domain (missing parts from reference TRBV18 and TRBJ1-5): NAGVMQNPRHLVRRRGQEARLRCSPMKGHSHVYWYRQLPEEGLKFMVYLQKENIIDESGMPKERFSAEFPKEGPSILRIQQVVRGDSAAYFCASSPEQGDVQPQHFGDGTRLSIL.

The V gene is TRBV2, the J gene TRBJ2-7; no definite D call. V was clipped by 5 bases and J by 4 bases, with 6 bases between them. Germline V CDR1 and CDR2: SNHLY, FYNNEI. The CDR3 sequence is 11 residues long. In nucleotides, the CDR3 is TGTGCCAGCAGTACTATTTACGAGCAGTACTTC. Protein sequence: CASSTIYEQYF.

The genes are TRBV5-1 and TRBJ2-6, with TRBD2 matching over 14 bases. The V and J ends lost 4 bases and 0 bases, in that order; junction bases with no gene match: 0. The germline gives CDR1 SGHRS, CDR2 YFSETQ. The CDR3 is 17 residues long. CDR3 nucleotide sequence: TGCGCCAGCAGCGGGACTAGCGGGAGCTCTGGGGCCAACGTCCTGACTTTC. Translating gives CASSGTSGSSGANVLTF.

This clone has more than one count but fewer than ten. Here the CDR3 reads CASSVGTGSREQFF. The CDR3 DNA is TGTGCCAGCAGCGTAGGAACGGGTTCGAGAGAGCAGTTCTTC. The chain links TRBV9 to TRBJ2-1; D remains unclear. The V gene's germline CDR1 is SGDLS and CDR2 YYNGEE. This CDR3 has 14 residues. Trimming cost V 0 bases and J 10 bases, with 14 bases left between them.